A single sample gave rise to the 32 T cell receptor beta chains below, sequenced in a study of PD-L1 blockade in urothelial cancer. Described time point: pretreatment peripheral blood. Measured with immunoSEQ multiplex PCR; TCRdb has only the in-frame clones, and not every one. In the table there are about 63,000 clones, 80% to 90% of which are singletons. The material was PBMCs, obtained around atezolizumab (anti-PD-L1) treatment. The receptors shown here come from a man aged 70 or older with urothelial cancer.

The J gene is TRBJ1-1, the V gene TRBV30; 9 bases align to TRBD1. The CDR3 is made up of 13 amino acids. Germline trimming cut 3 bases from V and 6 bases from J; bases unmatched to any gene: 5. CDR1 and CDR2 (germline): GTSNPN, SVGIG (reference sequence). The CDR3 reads CAWRGQGGAEAFF. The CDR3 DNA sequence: TGTGCCTGGAGGGGACAGGGTGGTGCTGAAGCTTTCTTT.

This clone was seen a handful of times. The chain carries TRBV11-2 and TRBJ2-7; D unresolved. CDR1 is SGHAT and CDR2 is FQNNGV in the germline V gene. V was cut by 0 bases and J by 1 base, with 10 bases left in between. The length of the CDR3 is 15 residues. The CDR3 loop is CASSLDPAASYEQYF. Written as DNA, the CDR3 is TGTGCCAGCAGCTTAGATCCCGCGGCGTCCTACGAGCAGTACTTC.

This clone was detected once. CDR3 loop: CASSVPAGVVTDTQYF. In DNA, the CDR3 is TGTGCCAGCAGCGTTCCAGCGGGGGTGGTCACAGATACGCAGTATTTT. The J gene is TRBJ2-3, the V gene TRBV9; 8 positions match TRBD2. The CDR3 has 16 amino acids. With 2 bases clipped from V and 2 bases from J, the junction kept 7 bases outside the gene matches. Looked up from germline, CDR1 is SGDLS and CDR2 is YYNGEE. Complete variable domain (other parts from reference TRBV9 and TRBJ2-3): DSGVTQTPKHLITATGQRVTLRCSPRSGDLSVYWYQQSLDQGLQFLIQYYNGEERAKGNILERFSAQQFPDLHSELNLSSLELGDSALYFCASSVPAGVVTDTQYFGPGTRLTVL.

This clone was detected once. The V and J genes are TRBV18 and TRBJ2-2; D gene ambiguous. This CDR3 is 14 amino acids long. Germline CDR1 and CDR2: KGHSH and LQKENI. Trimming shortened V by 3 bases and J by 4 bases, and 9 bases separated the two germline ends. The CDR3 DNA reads TGTGCCAGCTCACCTCAGGCAGGCACCGGGGAGCTGTTTTTT. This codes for CASSPQAGTGELFF.

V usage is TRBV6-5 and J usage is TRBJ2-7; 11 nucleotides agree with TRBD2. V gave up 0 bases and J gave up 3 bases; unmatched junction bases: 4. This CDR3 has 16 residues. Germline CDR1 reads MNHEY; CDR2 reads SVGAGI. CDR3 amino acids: CASSYSNGLAGYEQYF. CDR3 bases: TGTGCCAGCAGTTACTCGAACGGACTAGCGGGCTACGAGCAGTACTTC.

CDR3 amino acids: CASSESWTGWVHF. CDR3 DNA: TGTGCCAGCAGTGAATCTTGGACAGGGTGGGTCCACTTT. The chain joins TRBV6-1 to TRBJ1-6, with 8 bases lining up with TRBD1. J was trimmed by 17 bases and V by 2 bases; bases with no gene match: 8. The CDR3 runs to 13 residues. CDR1 and CDR2 from the germline V gene are MNHNS and SASEGT.

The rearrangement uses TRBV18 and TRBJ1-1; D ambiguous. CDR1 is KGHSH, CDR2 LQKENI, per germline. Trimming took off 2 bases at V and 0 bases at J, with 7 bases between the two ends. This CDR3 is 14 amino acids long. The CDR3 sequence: CASSPELMNTEAFF. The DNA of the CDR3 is TGTGCCAGCTCACCAGAGCTTATGAACACTGAAGCTTTCTTT.

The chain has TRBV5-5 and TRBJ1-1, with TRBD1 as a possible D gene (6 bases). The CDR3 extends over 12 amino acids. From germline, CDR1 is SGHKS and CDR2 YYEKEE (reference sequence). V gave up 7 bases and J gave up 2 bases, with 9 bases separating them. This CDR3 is CASRQANTEAFF. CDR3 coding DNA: TGTGCCAGCCGACAGGCAAACACTGAAGCTTTCTTT.

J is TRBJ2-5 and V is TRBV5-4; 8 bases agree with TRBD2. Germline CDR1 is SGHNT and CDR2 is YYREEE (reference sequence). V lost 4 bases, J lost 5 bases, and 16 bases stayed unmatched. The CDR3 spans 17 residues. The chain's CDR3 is CASSHRSGDRRGETQYF. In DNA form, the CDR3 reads TGTGCCAGCAGCCACCGTAGCGGGGACCGCCGGGGGGAGACCCAGTACTTC.

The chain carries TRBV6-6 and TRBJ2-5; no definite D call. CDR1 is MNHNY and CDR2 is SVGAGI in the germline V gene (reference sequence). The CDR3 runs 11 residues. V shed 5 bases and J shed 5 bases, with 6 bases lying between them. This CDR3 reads CASSPRETQYF. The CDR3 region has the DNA TGTGCCAGCAGTCCTAGGGAGACCCAGTACTTC.

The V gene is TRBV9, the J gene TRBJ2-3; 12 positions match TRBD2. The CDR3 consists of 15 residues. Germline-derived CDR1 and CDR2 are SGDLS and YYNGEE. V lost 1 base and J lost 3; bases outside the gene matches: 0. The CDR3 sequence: CASSVLAGGTDTQYF. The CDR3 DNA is TGTGCCAGCAGCGTACTAGCGGGGGGGACAGATACGCAGTATTTT.

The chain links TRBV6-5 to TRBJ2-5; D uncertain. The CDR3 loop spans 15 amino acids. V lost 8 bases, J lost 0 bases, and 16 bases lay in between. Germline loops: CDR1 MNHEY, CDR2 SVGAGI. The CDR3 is CASRRALRYQETQYF. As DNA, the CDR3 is TGTGCCAGCCGGAGAGCGTTAAGGTACCAAGAGACCCAGTACTTC.

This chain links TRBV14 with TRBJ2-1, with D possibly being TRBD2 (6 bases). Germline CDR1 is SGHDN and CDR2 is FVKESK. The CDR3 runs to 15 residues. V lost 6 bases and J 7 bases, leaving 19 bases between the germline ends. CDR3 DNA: TGTGCCAGCAGACCCGGGGGACGCCTGAAAAATGAGCAGTTCTTC. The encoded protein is CASRPGGRLKNEQFF.

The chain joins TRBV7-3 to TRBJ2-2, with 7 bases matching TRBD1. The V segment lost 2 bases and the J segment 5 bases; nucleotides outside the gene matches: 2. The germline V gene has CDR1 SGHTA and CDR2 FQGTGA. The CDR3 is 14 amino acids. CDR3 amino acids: CASSLQGETGELFF. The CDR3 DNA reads TGTGCCAGCAGCTTACAGGGGGAGACCGGGGAGCTGTTTTTT.

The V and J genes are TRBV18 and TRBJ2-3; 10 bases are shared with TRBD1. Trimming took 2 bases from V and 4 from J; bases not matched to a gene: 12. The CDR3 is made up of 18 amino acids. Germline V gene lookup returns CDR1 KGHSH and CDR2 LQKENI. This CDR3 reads CASSPSLIRQGAADTQYF. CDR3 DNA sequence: TGTGCCAGCTCACCATCCCTAATTAGACAGGGGGCGGCAGATACGCAGTATTTT.

The CDR3 DNA reads as TGTGCCAGCAGCCAACTGGGACAGGGTACTGGAAACACCATATATTTT. As protein: CASSQLGQGTGNTIYF. This chain connects TRBV14 to TRBJ1-3; 9 nucleotides match TRBD1. V was pared by 2 bases and J by 2 bases, with 4 bases of the junction left unmatched. Germline V gene sequence: CDR1 SGHDN, CDR2 FVKESK. The CDR3 is 16 amino acids.

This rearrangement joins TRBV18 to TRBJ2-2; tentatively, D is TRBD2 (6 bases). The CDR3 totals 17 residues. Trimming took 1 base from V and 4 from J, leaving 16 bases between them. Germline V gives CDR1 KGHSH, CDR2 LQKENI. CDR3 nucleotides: TGTGCCAGCTCACCACTGACCCAGCGGACTACCACCGGGGAGCTGTTTTTT. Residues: CASSPLTQRTTTGELFF. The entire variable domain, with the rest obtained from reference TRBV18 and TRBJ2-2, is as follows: NAGVMQNPRHLVRRRGQEARLRCSPMKGHSHVYWYRQLPEEGLKFMVYLQKENIIDESGMPKERFSAEFPKEGPSILRIQQVVRGDSAAYFCASSPLTQRTTTGELFFGEGSRLTVL.

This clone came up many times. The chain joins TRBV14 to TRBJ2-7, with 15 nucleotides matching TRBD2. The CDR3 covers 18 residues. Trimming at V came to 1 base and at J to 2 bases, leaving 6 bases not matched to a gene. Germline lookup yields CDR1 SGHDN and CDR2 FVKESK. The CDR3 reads CASSQGARTSGRAYEQYF. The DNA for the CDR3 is TGTGCCAGCAGCCAAGGAGCTCGGACTAGCGGGAGGGCCTACGAGCAGTACTTC.

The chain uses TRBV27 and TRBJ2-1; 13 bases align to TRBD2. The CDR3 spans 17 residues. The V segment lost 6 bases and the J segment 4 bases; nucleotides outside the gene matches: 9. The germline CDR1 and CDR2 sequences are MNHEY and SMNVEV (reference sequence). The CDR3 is CASRVTSGGARYNEQFF. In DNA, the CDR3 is TGTGCCAGCAGGGTAACTAGCGGGGGGGCCAGGTACAATGAGCAGTTCTTC.

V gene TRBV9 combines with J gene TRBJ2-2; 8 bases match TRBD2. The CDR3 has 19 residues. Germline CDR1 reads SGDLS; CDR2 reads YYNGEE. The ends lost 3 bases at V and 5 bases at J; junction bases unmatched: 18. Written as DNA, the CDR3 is TGTGCCAGCAGCGGGGCGGGGGGCCCGGGACTCACTTCGACCGGGGAGCTGTTTTTT. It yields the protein CASSGAGGPGLTSTGELFF.

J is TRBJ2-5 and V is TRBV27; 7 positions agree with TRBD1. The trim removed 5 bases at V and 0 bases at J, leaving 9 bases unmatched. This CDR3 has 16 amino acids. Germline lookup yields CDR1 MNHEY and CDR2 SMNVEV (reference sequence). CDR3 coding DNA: TGTGCCAGCAGTCCACTCTGGGACAGTTACCAAGAGACCCAGTACTTC. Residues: CASSPLWDSYQETQYF.

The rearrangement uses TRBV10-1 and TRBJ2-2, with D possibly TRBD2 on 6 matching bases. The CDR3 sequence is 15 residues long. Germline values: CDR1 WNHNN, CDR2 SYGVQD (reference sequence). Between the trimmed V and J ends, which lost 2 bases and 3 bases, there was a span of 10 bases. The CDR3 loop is CASSEGGAYTGELFF. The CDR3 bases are TGCGCCAGCAGTGAGGGAGGGGCGTACACCGGGGAGCTGTTTTTT.

Here the CDR3 DNA reads TGCGCCAGCAGCGGCGACAGGGCTGGAAACACCATATATTTT. Translating gives CASSGDRAGNTIYF. V gene TRBV5-1 combines with J gene TRBJ1-3, with 7 positions matching TRBD1. Germline CDR1 reads SGHRS; CDR2 reads YFSETQ. This CDR3 has 14 amino acids. The V gene end was trimmed by 4 bases and the J gene end by 2 bases; junction bases not matched to a gene: 3.

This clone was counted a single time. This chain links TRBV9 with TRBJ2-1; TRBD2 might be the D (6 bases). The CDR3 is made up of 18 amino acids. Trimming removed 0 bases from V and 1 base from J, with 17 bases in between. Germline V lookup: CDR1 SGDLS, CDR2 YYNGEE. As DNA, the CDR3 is TGTGCCAGCAGCGTAGGAGGTAGCGGAGACCCTTCCTACAATGAGCAGTTCTTC. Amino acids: CASSVGGSGDPSYNEQFF.

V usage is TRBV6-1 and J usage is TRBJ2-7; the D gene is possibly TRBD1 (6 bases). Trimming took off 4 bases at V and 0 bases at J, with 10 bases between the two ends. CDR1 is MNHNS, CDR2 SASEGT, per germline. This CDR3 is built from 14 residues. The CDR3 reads CASSGDRNSYEQYF. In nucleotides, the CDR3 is TGTGCCAGCAGTGGTGACAGGAACTCCTACGAGCAGTACTTC.

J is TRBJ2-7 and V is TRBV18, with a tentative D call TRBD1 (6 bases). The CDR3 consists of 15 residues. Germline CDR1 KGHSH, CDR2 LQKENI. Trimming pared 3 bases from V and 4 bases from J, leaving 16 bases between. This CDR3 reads CASSPPRTDEYEQYF. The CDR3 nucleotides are TGTGCCAGCTCACCTCCGAGGACAGACGAGTACGAGCAGTACTTC.

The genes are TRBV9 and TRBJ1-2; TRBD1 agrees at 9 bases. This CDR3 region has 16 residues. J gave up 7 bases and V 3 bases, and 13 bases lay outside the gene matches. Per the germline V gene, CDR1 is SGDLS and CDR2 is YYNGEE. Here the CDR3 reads CASSAFPGQGLGGYTF. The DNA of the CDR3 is TGTGCCAGCAGCGCATTCCCGGGACAGGGATTGGGTGGCTACACCTTC.

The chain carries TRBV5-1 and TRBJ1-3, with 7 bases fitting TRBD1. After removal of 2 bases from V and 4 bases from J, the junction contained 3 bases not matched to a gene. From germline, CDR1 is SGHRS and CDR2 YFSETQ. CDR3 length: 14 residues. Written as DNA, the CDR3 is TGCGCCAGCAGCTTACAGGGGCAGGGAAACACCATATATTTT. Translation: CASSLQGQGNTIYF.

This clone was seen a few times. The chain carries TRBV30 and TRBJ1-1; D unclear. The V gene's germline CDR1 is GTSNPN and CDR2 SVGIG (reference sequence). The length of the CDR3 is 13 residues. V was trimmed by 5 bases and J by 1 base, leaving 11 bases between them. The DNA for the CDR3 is TGTGCCTGGGTTAGGACTGGGAACACTGAAGCTTTCTTT. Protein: CAWVRTGNTEAFF.

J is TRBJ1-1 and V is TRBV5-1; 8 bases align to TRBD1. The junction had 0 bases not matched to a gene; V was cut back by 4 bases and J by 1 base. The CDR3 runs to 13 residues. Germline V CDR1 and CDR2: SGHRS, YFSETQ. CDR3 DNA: TGCGCCAGCAGCGACAGGGGGAACACTGAAGCTTTCTTT. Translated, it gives CASSDRGNTEAFF.

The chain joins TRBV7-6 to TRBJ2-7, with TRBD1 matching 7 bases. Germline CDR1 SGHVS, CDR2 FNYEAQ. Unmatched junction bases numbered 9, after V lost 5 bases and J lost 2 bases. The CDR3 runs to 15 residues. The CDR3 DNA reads TGTGCCAGCAGCCGGGGACGAGGGGGCCCCTACGAGCAGTACTTC. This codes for CASSRGRGGPYEQYF.

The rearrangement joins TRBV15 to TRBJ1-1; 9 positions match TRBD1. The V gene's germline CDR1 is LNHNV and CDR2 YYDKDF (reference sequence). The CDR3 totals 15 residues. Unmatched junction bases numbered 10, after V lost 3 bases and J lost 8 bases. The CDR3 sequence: CATSSGGQGFREAFF. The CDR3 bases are TGTGCCACCAGCAGTGGGGGACAGGGTTTTAGGGAAGCTTTCTTT.